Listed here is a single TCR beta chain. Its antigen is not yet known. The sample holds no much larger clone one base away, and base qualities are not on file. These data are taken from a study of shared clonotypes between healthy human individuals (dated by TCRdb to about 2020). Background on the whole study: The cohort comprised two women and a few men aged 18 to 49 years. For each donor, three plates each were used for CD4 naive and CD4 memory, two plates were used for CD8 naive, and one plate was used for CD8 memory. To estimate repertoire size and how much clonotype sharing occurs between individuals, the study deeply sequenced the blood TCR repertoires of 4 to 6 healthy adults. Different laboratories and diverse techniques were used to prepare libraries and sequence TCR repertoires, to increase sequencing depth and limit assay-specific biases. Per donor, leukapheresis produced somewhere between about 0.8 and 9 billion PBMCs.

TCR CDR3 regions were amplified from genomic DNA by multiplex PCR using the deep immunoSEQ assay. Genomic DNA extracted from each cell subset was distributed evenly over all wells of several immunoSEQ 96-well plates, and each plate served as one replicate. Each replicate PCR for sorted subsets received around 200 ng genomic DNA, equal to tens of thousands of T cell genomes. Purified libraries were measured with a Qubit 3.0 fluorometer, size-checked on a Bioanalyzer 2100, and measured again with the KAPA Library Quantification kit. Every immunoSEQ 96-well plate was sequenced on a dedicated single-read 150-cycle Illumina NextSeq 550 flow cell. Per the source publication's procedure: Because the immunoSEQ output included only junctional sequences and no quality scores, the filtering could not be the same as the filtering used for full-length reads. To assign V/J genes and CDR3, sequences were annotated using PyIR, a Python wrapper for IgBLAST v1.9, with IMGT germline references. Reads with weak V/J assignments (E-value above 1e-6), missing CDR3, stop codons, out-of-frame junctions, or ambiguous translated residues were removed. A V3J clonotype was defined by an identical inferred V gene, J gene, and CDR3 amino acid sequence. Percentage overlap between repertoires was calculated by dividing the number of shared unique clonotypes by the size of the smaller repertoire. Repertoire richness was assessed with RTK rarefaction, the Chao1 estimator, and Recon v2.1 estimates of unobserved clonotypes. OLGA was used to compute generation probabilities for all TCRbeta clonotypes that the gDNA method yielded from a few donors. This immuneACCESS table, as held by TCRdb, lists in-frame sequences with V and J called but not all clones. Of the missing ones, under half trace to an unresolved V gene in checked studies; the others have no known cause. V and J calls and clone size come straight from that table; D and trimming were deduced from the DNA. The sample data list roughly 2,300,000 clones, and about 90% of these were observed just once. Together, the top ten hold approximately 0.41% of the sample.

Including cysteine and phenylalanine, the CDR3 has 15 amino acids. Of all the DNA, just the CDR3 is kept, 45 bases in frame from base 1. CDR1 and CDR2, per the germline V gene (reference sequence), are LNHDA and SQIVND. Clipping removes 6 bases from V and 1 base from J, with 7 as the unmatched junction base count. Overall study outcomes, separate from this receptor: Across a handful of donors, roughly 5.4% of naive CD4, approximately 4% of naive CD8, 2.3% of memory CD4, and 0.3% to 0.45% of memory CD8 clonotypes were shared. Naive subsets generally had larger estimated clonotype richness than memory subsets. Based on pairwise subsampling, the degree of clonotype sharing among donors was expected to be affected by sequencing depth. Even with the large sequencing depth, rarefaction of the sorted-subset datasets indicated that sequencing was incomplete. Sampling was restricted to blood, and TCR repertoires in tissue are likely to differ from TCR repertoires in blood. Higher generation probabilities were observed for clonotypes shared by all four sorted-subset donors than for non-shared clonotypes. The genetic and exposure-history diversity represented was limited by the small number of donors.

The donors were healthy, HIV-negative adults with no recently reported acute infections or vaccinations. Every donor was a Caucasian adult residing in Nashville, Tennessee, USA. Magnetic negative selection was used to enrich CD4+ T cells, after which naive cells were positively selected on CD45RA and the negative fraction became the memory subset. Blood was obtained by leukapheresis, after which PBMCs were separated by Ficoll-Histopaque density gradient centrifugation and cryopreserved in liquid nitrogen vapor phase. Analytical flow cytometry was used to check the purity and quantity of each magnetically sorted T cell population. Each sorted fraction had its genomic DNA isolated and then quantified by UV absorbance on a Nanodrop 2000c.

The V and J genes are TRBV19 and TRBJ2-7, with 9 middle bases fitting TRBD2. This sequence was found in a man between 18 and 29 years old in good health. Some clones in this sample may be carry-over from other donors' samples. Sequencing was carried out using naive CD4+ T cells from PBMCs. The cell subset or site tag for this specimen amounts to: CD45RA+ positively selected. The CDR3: CASRSAAGGSYEQYF. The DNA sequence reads TGTGCCAGTAGATCTGCAGCGGGAGGTTCCTACGAGCAGTACTTC.